This TCR beta chain was captured by sequencing in a study of blood T cell repertoires in COVID-19. The table came from immunoSEQ multiplex PCR; TCRdb's copy has only in-frame clones and leaves some out. In the table there are under 75,000 clones, around 70% of which are singletons. Unmatched junction bases numbered 10, after V lost 3 bases and J lost 2 bases. The CDR3 contains 16 residues. Germline-derived CDR1 and CDR2 are SGHRS and YFSETQ. The V gene is TRBV5-1, the J gene TRBJ1-1, with 7 nucleotides matching TRBD1. The specimen sequenced was peripheral blood. The origin of this receptor is a woman aged 45 to 65 with active or convalescent COVID-19. CDR3 coding DNA: TGCGCCAGCAGCTGGGGACAGACAGGGACCAACACTGAAGCTTTCTTT. Its translation: CASSWGQTGTNTEAFF.